A single sample is the source of the 12 T cell receptor beta chains below, sequenced in a study of cytomegalovirus exposure and HLA in healthy donors. Primers: 60 Vbeta forward and 13 Jbeta reverse. Profiled with immunoSEQ multiplex PCR; TCRdb holds only in-frame clones, not every one. This sample carries nearly 200,000 clones, roughly 80% of them seen once, and the ten largest clones take over 2%. The sequencing sample was made of PBMCs. The receptors come from a woman aged 30 to 39 in good health and CMV-seropositive.

For the CDR3, the DNA is TGTGCCAGCAGCTTAGTAGTGAACACTGAAGCTTTCTTT. It encodes CASSLVVNTEAFF. This chain joins TRBV7-9 and TRBJ1-1; D unclear. The CDR3 has 13 amino acids. Trimming cost V 1 base and J 0 bases, with 3 bases left between them. The germline V gene encodes CDR1 SEHNR and CDR2 FQNEAQ (reference sequence).

As regards this clone: Other nucleotide sequences in the sample specify the same CDR3. The rearrangement links TRBV19 to TRBJ1-6; possibly TRBD1 for D (6 bases). The CDR3 covers 14 residues. Germline CDR1 and CDR2: LNHDA and SQIVND (reference sequence). With 3 bases removed from V and 10 bases from J, the gap between germline ends came to 13 bases. In DNA, the CDR3 is TGTGCCAGTAGTATTGACAGGTTAGGATCACCCCTCCACTTT. It is translated as CASSIDRLGSPLHF.

The genes are TRBV7-3 and TRBJ2-1; maybe TRBD2 (6 bases). This CDR3 spans 13 amino acids. Trimming shortened V by 1 base and J by 6 bases, and 7 bases separated the two germline ends. Germline assignment: CDR1 SGHTA and CDR2 FQGTGA. The DNA for the CDR3 is TGTGCCAGCAGCTTAATGGGGGGCAATGAGCAGTTCTTC. Its translation: CASSLMGGNEQFF.

The rearrangement links TRBV7-2 to TRBJ1-6; TRBD1 aligns across 9 bases. Per germline, CDR1 SGHTA and CDR2 FQGNSA. The CDR3 length is 15 residues. Unmatched junction bases numbered 9, after V lost 5 bases and J lost 10 bases. This CDR3 is CASSLGTGLYSPLHF. Written as DNA, the CDR3 is TGTGCCAGCAGCCTCGGGACAGGGCTCTACTCACCCCTCCACTTT.

The chain is built from TRBV5-7 and TRBJ2-7; 7 bases are a match to TRBD1. TRBV5-7 is an ORF, with its function uncertain. CDR3 length: 13 amino acids. The ends lost 5 bases at V and 5 bases at J; junction bases unmatched: 7. The CDR3 region is CASSPTGTHEQYF. The CDR3 DNA reads TGTGCCAGCAGTCCGACAGGGACCCACGAGCAGTACTTC.

This clone appeared a few times. The rearrangement uses TRBV5-6 and TRBJ2-7, with a possible D match to TRBD1 (7 bases). Trimming removed 4 bases at V and 3 bases at J, with 14 bases between. Germline V gives CDR1 SGHDT, CDR2 YYEEEE. The CDR3 extends over 14 amino acids. Written as DNA, the CDR3 is TGTGCCAGCAGCCCGGCGGGACAGAGCTACGAGCAGTACTTC. Translating gives CASSPAGQSYEQYF.

Concerning this clone: This sample includes further DNA sequences coding for the same CDR3. J is TRBJ1-1 and V is TRBV19; 8 nucleotides match TRBD1. Germline V lookup: CDR1 LNHDA, CDR2 SQIVND (reference sequence). V dropped 4 bases and J dropped 5; count of bases not matched to a gene: 6. This CDR3 region has 14 residues. The CDR3 nucleotides are TGTGCCAGTAGTACCCAGGGGGCGGGGACTGAAGCTTTCTTT. The encoded protein is CASSTQGAGTEAFF.

A few counts support this clone. The chain combines TRBV12-5 with TRBJ2-2; possibly TRBD1 for D (5 bases). Germline CDR1 and CDR2: LGHNT and FRNRAP. This CDR3 has 12 amino acids. Between the trimmed V and J ends, which lost 2 bases and 11 bases, there was a span of 9 bases. CDR3 sequence reads: CASGLRQGELFF. Written as DNA, the CDR3 is TGTGCTAGTGGTTTGAGGCAGGGAGAGCTGTTTTTT.

The chain couples TRBV28 to TRBJ1-2, with 8 bases matching TRBD1. Germline V gene data show CDR1 as MDHEN and CDR2 as SYDVKM. The CDR3 runs 14 residues. The trim removed 6 bases at V and 3 bases at J, leaving 6 bases unmatched. The CDR3, as DNA: TGTGCCAGCAGGCCCGGGACAGGTCACTATGGCTACACCTTC. This encodes CASRPGTGHYGYTF.

The V gene is TRBV19, the J gene TRBJ2-7; a possible D gene is TRBD2 (5 bases). The CDR3 is 13 residues long. The V end was cut by 4 bases, the J end by 1 base, with 8 bases between. Germline V gene lookup returns CDR1 LNHDA and CDR2 SQIVND (reference sequence). The CDR3 sequence: CASSRRTSYEQYF. For the CDR3, the DNA is TGTGCCAGTAGTAGACGGACTTCCTACGAGCAGTACTTC.

The chain carries TRBV6-6 and TRBJ2-7, with D maybe TRBD1 (7 bases). V gave up 4 bases and J gave up 6 bases, with 19 bases separating them. The germline gives CDR1 MNHNY, CDR2 SVGAGI (reference sequence). The CDR3 runs 15 residues. CDR3 coding DNA: TGTGCCAGCAGTTCCCACCACCAGGGGGGTGGCGAGCAGTACTTC. Translation gives CASSSHHQGGGEQYF.

This chain links TRBV5-1 with TRBJ2-3; 7 nucleotides line up with TRBD1. V shed 1 base, J shed 3 bases, and the junction held 5 bases outside the gene matches. The CDR3 covers 15 residues. From germline, CDR1 is SGHRS and CDR2 YFSETQ. The CDR3 DNA follows: TGCGCCAGCAGCTTGTTTCGCAGGGGGACAGATACGCAGTATTTT. Encoded protein: CASSLFRRGTDTQYF.